This T cell receptor beta chain is from a study of T-cell reconstitution after alpha-beta-depleted transplantation in children (dated by TCRdb to about 2016). The study in broad terms: T-cell immune reconstitution after TCRalphabeta/CD19-depleted allogeneic hematopoietic cell transplantation in children was quantitatively tracked in the study by means of TCR repertoire profiling.

Trimming leaves V shorter by 4 bases and J shorter by 3 bases, with the junction holding 6 bases beyond the gene matches. The CDR3, from cysteine to phenylalanine, totals 14 residues. Only the CDR3 DNA stays, 42 bases, in frame from base 1. The germline V gene (reference sequence) supplies CDR1 DFQATT and CDR2 SNEGSKA. Worth noting for this clonotype: Its antigen is unknown. Per-base quality was not reported, and no clone a single base away is much larger than it.

Receptors were amplified or captured by PCR. The reads were generated on an Illumina HiSeq 2500. To normalize quantification of the TCRbeta repertoire, the TCR libraries were built with molecular barcoding that relied on unique molecular identifiers. The raw public data were reprocessed by TCRdb itself: fastp quality trimming at Q25, MiXCR clonotype calling, in-frame beta chains only. CDR3 protein sequences are deduplicated, and each keeps its most common genes and DNA. The sample has approximately 240,000 distinct CDR3 sequences on record, approximately 9.9% of them singletons. In total, the top ten clones hold about 5% of the sample.

Here the chain combines TRBV20-1 and TRBJ2-1; TRBD2 lines up with 7 middle nucleotides. This specimen was PBMCs from the stem cell graft donor, taken from the stem cell graft. The source of this sequence is a human donor who donated a stem cell graft to a child with SCID. The sequenced DNA is TGCAGTGCTATACCGGGGGGACTCTACAATGAGCAGTTCTTC. The encoded protein is CSAIPGGLYNEQFF.